The 15 T cell receptor beta chains below come from one sample, sequenced in a study of CD8+ T cells in alopecia areata. RNA extraction was followed by reverse transcription into cDNA, which acted as the sequencing template. TCRdb's copy holds only in-frame clones and misses some; the assay was immunoSEQ multiplex PCR. The data contain more than 85,000 clones, nearly 45% of them seen just once; the ten biggest clones take up 0.75% to 0.8%. Material for sequencing was CD4+ T cells sorted from blood. These receptors were taken from a human donor with alopecia areata.

The chain carries TRBV19 and TRBJ1-5; D is unclear. Germline V gene data show CDR1 as LNHDA and CDR2 as SQIVND (reference sequence). Trimming removed 5 bases from V and 3 bases from J, with 5 bases in between. CDR3 length equals 12 residues. CDR3 sequence reads: CASSDVNQPQHF. The CDR3 nucleotides are TGTGCCAGTAGTGACGTCAATCAGCCCCAGCATTTT. Looking up the rest from reference TRBV19 and TRBJ1-5 gives the full variable domain: DGGITQSPKYLFRKEGQNVTLSCEQNLNHDAMYWYRQDPGQGLRLIYYSQIVNDFQKGDIAEGYSVSREKKESFPLTVTSAQKNPTAFYLCASSDVNQPQHFGDGTRLSIL.

This clone has only a few counts. The rearrangement uses TRBV29-1 and TRBJ2-3; 7 bases line up with TRBD2. This CDR3 spans 12 amino acids. V lost 3 bases and J lost 4; bases outside the gene matches: 1. Germline V gene sequence: CDR1 SQVTM, CDR2 ANQGSEA. This CDR3 is CSVEAGADTQYF. CDR3 nucleotide sequence: TGCAGCGTTGAGGCGGGAGCAGATACGCAGTATTTT.

Only a few counts were recorded for this clone. This chain uses TRBV27 with TRBJ2-1; 7 bases map to TRBD1. Germline V lookup: CDR1 MNHEY, CDR2 SMNVEV (reference sequence). The CDR3 extends over 16 amino acids. V was pared by 6 bases and J by 0 bases, with 8 bases of the junction left unmatched. CDR3 in amino acids: CASRTTGPGSYNEQFF. The CDR3 DNA reads TGTGCCAGCAGAACGACAGGGCCGGGCTCCTACAATGAGCAGTTCTTC.

The chain carries TRBV2 and TRBJ2-1, with D perhaps TRBD2 (5 bases). Germline values: CDR1 SNHLY, CDR2 FYNNEI. This CDR3 is 12 amino acids long. V was shortened by 7 bases and J by 2 bases, with 6 bases between the two germline ends. In nucleotides, the CDR3 is TGTGCCAGCAACGGGGCCTACAATGAGCAGTTCTTC. Amino acids: CASNGAYNEQFF.

This clone was counted between two and nine times. CDR3 DNA sequence: TGTGCCATCAGTGTAGGAGTGAACACTGAAGCTTTCTTT. Protein: CAISVGVNTEAFF. The chain uses TRBV10-3 and TRBJ1-1; D unclear. CDR1 is ENHRY and CDR2 is SYGVKD in the germline V gene. The ends were cut back, 4 bases at V and 0 bases at J, with 6 bases in the middle. This CDR3 is built from 13 residues.

The J gene is TRBJ1-4, the V gene TRBV30; weak D call: TRBD1 (6 bases). CDR1 GTSNPN and CDR2 SVGIG come from the germline V gene (reference sequence). The CDR3 is 13 residues long. Trimming took 3 bases from V and 5 from J, leaving 10 bases between them. The CDR3 loop reads CAWSRGPNEKLFF. The CDR3 DNA reads as TGTGCCTGGAGCAGGGGACCGAATGAAAAACTGTTTTTT.

The CDR3 sequence is CASSRTGYEQYF. DNA of the CDR3: TGTGCCAGCAGTAGGACGGGATACGAGCAGTACTTC. The chain links TRBV28 to TRBJ2-7, with D perhaps matching TRBD2 (5 bases). Germline V gene data show CDR1 as MDHEN and CDR2 as SYDVKM. The CDR3 totals 12 residues. V lost 5 bases and J lost 4, with 9 bases in between.

CDR3 sequence: CASSRGLAETQYF. CDR3 nucleotide sequence: TGTGCCAGCAGCCGAGGACTAGCAGAGACCCAGTACTTC. The rearrangement links TRBV7-9 to TRBJ2-5; 8 nucleotides agree with TRBD2. This CDR3 has 13 amino acids. The V gene end was trimmed by 5 bases and the J gene end by 4 bases; junction bases not matched to a gene: 3. Germline V gene lookup returns CDR1 SEHNR and CDR2 FQNEAQ (reference sequence).

The CDR3 nucleotides read TGTGCCAGCAGCTCTCTTACCGGGGGGGATGGTGAGCAGTTCTTC. Protein: CASSSLTGGDGEQFF. This chain connects TRBV9 to TRBJ2-1; the match to TRBD2 covers 8 bases. Germline V lookup: CDR1 SGDLS, CDR2 YYNGEE. The J segment lost 9 bases and the V segment lost 4 bases, leaving 12 bases of the junction unmatched. This CDR3 is 15 amino acids long.

For this clone: The junction shows a germline mismatch at one end, possibly a read error. V is TRBV7-9 and J is TRBJ2-3; D is ambiguous. The CDR3 consists of 13 residues. CDR1 SEHNR and CDR2 FQNEAQ come from the germline V gene (reference sequence). CDR3 sequence (DNA): TGCGCCAGCAGCCAAAGGAACACAGATACGCAGTATTTT. It is translated as CASSQRNTDTQYF.

This clone was counted between two and nine times. The chain combines TRBV29-1 with TRBJ1-4, with no clear D. The CDR3 runs 12 residues. From germline, CDR1 is SQVTM and CDR2 ANQGSEA. The V end was cut by 7 bases, the J end by 7 bases, with 13 bases between. Here the CDR3 DNA reads TGCAGCGCCAGGAGGATGGGTGAAAAACTGTTTTTT. This encodes CSARRMGEKLFF.

The table lists this clone with a few counts. The chain combines TRBV11-2 with TRBJ2-5, with D possibly matching TRBD2 (5 bases). Germline assignment: CDR1 SGHAT and CDR2 FQNNGV. The CDR3 length is 17 residues. The V and J ends lost 2 bases and 3 bases respectively, with 19 bases between them. CDR3 DNA sequence: TGTGCCAGCAGCTTAATTCGACGGTACAACGGGAAAGAGACCCAGTACTTC. Translated, it gives CASSLIRRYNGKETQYF.

This clone turned up a few times. The rearrangement joins TRBV29-1 to TRBJ2-1; 11 nucleotides align to TRBD2. Germline loops: CDR1 SQVTM, CDR2 ANQGSEA. The length of the CDR3 is 14 residues. V shed 8 bases and J 10 bases; nucleotides not matched to a gene: 13. DNA for the CDR3: TGCAGCACCTCCGGAGTAGCGGGGGGGTCGGAGCAGTTCTTC. The encoded protein is CSTSGVAGGSEQFF.

Only a few counts were recorded for this clone. Sequence at one end of the junction differs from germline and may be a read error. J is TRBJ2-7 and V is TRBV5-1, with D possibly TRBD2 on 6 matching bases. Per germline, CDR1 SGHRS and CDR2 YFSETQ. The CDR3 is 14 amino acids. The CDR3 nucleotides are TGCGCCAGCAGTTTGGGACTGGATAGCTACGAGCAGTACTTC. Translated, it gives CASSLGLDSYEQYF.

The chain uses TRBV29-1 and TRBJ1-1; D not certain. Germline lookup yields CDR1 SQVTM and CDR2 ANQGSEA. V lost 6 bases, J lost 0 bases, and 14 bases lay in between. The CDR3 spans 14 residues. The CDR3 is CSVALGSLNTEAFF. CDR3 bases: TGCAGCGTCGCGTTGGGCAGCCTGAACACTGAAGCTTTCTTT.